This T cell receptor beta chain comes out of a study of blood T cell repertoires in COVID-19. About the research overall: Nucleic acid was either cDNA or gDNA, and it came from T cells, B-cell-depleted T cells, or PBMCs.

The table came from immunoSEQ multiplex PCR; TCRdb's copy has only in-frame clones and leaves some out. Among approximately 60,000 clones, 79% were seen once, and the ten largest hold more than 2.5%. Germline V gene sequence: CDR1 SGHRS, CDR2 YFSETQ. The J segment lost 6 bases and the V segment lost 0 bases, leaving 9 bases of the junction unmatched. The CDR3 is 15 residues long. The sequence was obtained from a man aged 55 to 69 with acute or convalescent COVID-19. Sequencing used peripheral blood. V is TRBV5-1 and J is TRBJ2-7; 7 bases fit TRBD1. CDR3 loop: CASSLGPRQGGEQYF. CDR3 in DNA: TGCGCCAGCAGCTTGGGCCCGAGACAGGGTGGCGAGCAGTACTTC.